These T cell receptor beta chains were read from a single sample in a study of identical twins. TCRdb itself ran the 5' RACE reads through MiXCR, one entry per CDR3 protein. The repertoire holds some 270,000 distinct CDR3 sequences, with about 8% as singletons. The data also belong to a second study, concerning yellow fever vaccine responses in identical twins.

The sample taken for sequencing was CD8+ T cells sorted from blood. Receptors were obtained from a woman between 18 and 29 years old in good health. Both conserved end residues are trimmed from each CDR3.

CDR3 protein,V gene,J gene
ASSLPRQGENYEQY,TRBV28,TRBJ2-7
AISGTRTSGNYEQY,TRBV10-3,TRBJ2-7
ASSIDRDRGENIQY,TRBV19,TRBJ2-4
ASSSKRPGTDTQY,TRBV7-8,TRBJ2-3
ASSRYGSSVEETQY,TRBV11-2,TRBJ2-5
ASSPSPLMNTEAF,TRBV13,TRBJ1-1
ASSLVQGGTEAF,TRBV7-9,TRBJ1-1
SVELDTQY,TRBV29-1,TRBJ2-3
ASSQEVRDRAGSTPYEQY,TRBV3-1,TRBJ2-7
ASSPLETYEQY,TRBV7-2,TRBJ2-7
ASSPSDRVTDTQY,TRBV6-4,TRBJ2-3
ASRNREGQETQY,TRBV27,TRBJ2-5
ASSSLVGRETQY,TRBV7-9,TRBJ2-5
ASSPLGPSEGYT,TRBV18,TRBJ1-2
SVHLYETQY,TRBV29-1,TRBJ2-5